The 26 T cell receptor beta chains listed next were all sequenced from one sample in a study of response to subunit inactivated influenza vaccine (dated by TCRdb to between 2018 and 2020). Libraries were constructed by RT-PCR. Sequencing instrument: Illumina HiSeq 2500. TCRdb reprocessing: public reads trimmed at Q25 with fastp, clones called with MiXCR, in-frame beta chains kept. Rows with a matching CDR3 protein are joined into one entry that keeps the most common DNA and genes. The sample profile shows around 540,000 distinct CDR3 sequences; around 11% of them were found once. The ten largest account for 10% of the sample. This specimen was PBMCs from blood, taken on the day of vaccination. The receptors come from a middle-aged man who received an inactivated influenza vaccine. Donor details come from another sample of the same person, matched by shared clones.

This clonotype was counted once. This may be a read error, as it is one base from a much larger clone. The chain employs TRBV5-4 and TRBJ2-1, with D possibly matching TRBD1 (5 bases). V was pared by 6 bases and J by 0 bases, with 28 bases between. The CDR3 sequence is 20 residues long. Per the germline V gene, CDR1 is SGHNT and CDR2 is YYREEE (reference sequence). The CDR3 region is CASTSETVRVKVYSYNEQFF. The CDR3 DNA is TGTGCCAGCACCTCTGAGACAGTCCGCGTTAAAGTTTACTCCTACAATGAGCAGTTCTTC.

The chain links TRBV5-1 to TRBJ2-3; 8 bases are shared with TRBD1. Unmatched junction bases numbered 4, after V lost 2 bases and J lost 5 bases. CDR1 and CDR2 from the germline V gene are SGHRS and YFSETQ. The CDR3 runs to 14 residues. The CDR3 is CASSLQTGVDTQYF. CDR3 DNA sequence: TGCGCCAGCAGCTTACAGACAGGGGTAGATACGCAGTATTTT.

The CDR3 is CSVAPPVVYMNTEAFF. The CDR3 bases are TGCAGCGTTGCTCCGCCGGTAGTATACATGAACACTGAAGCTTTCTTT. The genes are TRBV29-1 and TRBJ1-1; D is unclear. This CDR3 comprises 16 residues. Per germline, CDR1 SQVTM and CDR2 ANQGSEA. V lost 4 bases, J lost 0 bases, and 18 bases lay in between.

The chain combines TRBV15 with TRBJ1-6; D remains unclear. With 0 bases removed from V and 7 bases from J, the gap between germline ends came to 7 bases. This CDR3 comprises 14 residues. CDR1 and CDR2 from the germline V gene are LNHNV and YYDKDF (reference sequence). CDR3 sequence: CATSRDRENSPLHF. As DNA, the CDR3 is TGTGCCACCAGCAGAGACCGGGAAAATTCACCCCTCCACTTT.

The chain employs TRBV30 and TRBJ2-1; TRBD1 might be the D (6 bases). CDR1 and CDR2 (germline): GTSNPN, SVGIG (reference sequence). The CDR3 loop spans 13 amino acids. The V gene lost 5 bases and the J gene lost 4 bases, with 12 bases spanning the gap. CDR3: CAWSGTPYNEQFF. In nucleotides, the CDR3 is TGTGCCTGGTCCGGGACACCATACAATGAGCAGTTCTTC.

This clonotype was counted only a few times. The CDR3 is CAISESSGYSNQPQHF. The CDR3 DNA sequence: TGTGCCATCAGTGAGTCTTCGGGATATAGCAATCAGCCCCAGCATTTT. The genes are TRBV10-3 and TRBJ1-5; no firm D call. The CDR3 loop spans 16 amino acids. The germline V and J ends were trimmed by 0 bases and 0 bases, with 9 bases remaining between them. The germline V gene encodes CDR1 ENHRY and CDR2 SYGVKD.

This chain joins TRBV5-1 and TRBJ2-5; 7 bases map to TRBD1. The trim removed 7 bases at V and 2 bases at J, leaving 8 bases unmatched. CDR1 SGHRS and CDR2 YFSETQ come from the germline V gene. CDR3 length equals 14 residues. Here the CDR3 DNA reads TGCGCCAGCTCGACAGGGTTTCGGCAAGAGACCCAGTACTTC. Its protein product is CASSTGFRQETQYF.

Ten or more counts support this clonotype. The chain recombines TRBV2 with TRBJ2-1; either TRBD1 or TRBD2 may fit D (5 bases each). CDR1 is SNHLY, CDR2 FYNNEI, per germline. There are 11 residues in the CDR3. Trimming left V 8 bases short and J 7 bases short, with 9 bases between. CDR3 amino acids: CASGWGNEQFF. CDR3 DNA: TGTGCCAGCGGGTGGGGGAATGAGCAGTTCTTC. Combining the CDR3 with reference TRBV2 and TRBJ2-1 gives the whole variable domain EPEVTQTPSHQVTQMGQEVILRCVPISNHLYFYWYRQILGQKVEFLVSFYNNEISEKSEIFDDQFSVERPDGSNFTLKIRSTKLEDSAMYFCASGWGNEQFFGPGTRLTVL.

This clonotype showed up just a few times. V gene TRBV27 combines with J gene TRBJ1-5, with 7 bases that match TRBD1. Germline values: CDR1 MNHEY, CDR2 SMNVEV (reference sequence). Trimming removed 3 bases from V and 4 bases from J; junction bases left unmatched: 9. The CDR3 sequence is 16 residues long. In nucleotides, the CDR3 is TGTGCCAGCAGTTTTGACCGGGCAGGGGGGAATCAGCCCCAGCATTTT. Translating gives CASSFDRAGGNQPQHF.

The sample holds many counts of this clonotype. The chain carries TRBV5-1 and TRBJ2-7; 12 nucleotides align to TRBD2. Per germline, CDR1 SGHRS and CDR2 YFSETQ. The CDR3 extends over 14 amino acids. V lost 6 bases, J lost 0 bases, and 1 base stayed unmatched. Here the CDR3 DNA reads TGCGCCAGCAAACTAGCGGGGGGCTCCTACGAGCAGTACTTC. It yields the protein CASKLAGGSYEQYF.

This clonotype appeared a few times. This chain links TRBV20-1 with TRBJ2-2; 9 bases fit TRBD1. The germline gives CDR1 DFQATT, CDR2 SNEGSKA (reference sequence). This CDR3 is 17 amino acids long. V dropped 1 base and J dropped 4; count of bases not matched to a gene: 10. CDR3 DNA: TGCAGTGCTAGAGCCGGGACAGGGAGCATCGTCACCGGGGAGCTGTTTTTT. As protein: CSARAGTGSIVTGELFF.

Turning to this clonotype: A clone one base away is much larger, so this may be a read error. The V call is TRBV9, the J call TRBJ2-6; D gene unclear. CDR1 is SGDLS and CDR2 is YYNGEE in the germline V gene. The CDR3 totals 12 residues. Trimming shortened V by 2 bases and J by 3 bases, and 0 bases separated the two germline ends. The CDR3 coding sequence is TGTGCCAGCAGCGTTGGGGCCAACGTCCTGACTTTC. Its translation: CASSVGANVLTF.

This clonotype was recorded a few times. In DNA, the CDR3 is TGTGCCAGCAGCTTAGCCCGGGGTAGGAACACTGAAGCTTTCTTT. This gives the protein CASSLARGRNTEAFF. The chain recombines TRBV7-2 with TRBJ1-1; D is unresolved. The CDR3 runs to 15 residues. V was trimmed by 0 bases and J by 1 base, leaving 9 bases between them. From germline, CDR1 is SGHTA and CDR2 FQGNSA.

The CDR3 nucleotides read TGCAGTGCTAGTAGATCATCGGGGACCCAGCATTTT. Translation: CSASRSSGTQHF. V is TRBV20-1 and J is TRBJ1-5; the D is unclear. Between the trimmed V and J ends, which lost 3 bases and 11 bases, there was a span of 14 bases. Germline values: CDR1 DFQATT, CDR2 SNEGSKA (reference sequence). The CDR3 runs to 12 residues.

This clonotype was counted many times. The V gene is TRBV5-1, the J gene TRBJ2-3; no clear D gene. Between the trimmed V and J ends, which lost 1 base and 0 bases, there was a span of 9 bases. The CDR3 runs 15 residues. Germline V gene sequence: CDR1 SGHRS, CDR2 YFSETQ. The CDR3 DNA reads TGCGCCAGCAGCTTGCAAGTGGCGAGCACAGATACGCAGTATTTT. It is translated as CASSLQVASTDTQYF. The variable domain in full, with the rest retrieved from reference TRBV5-1 and TRBJ2-3, is KAGVTQTPRYLIKTRGQQVTLSCSPISGHRSVSWYQQTPGQGLQFLFEYFSETQRNKGNFPGRFSGRQFSNSRSEMNVSTLELGDSALYLCASSLQVASTDTQYFGPGTRLTVL.

Many counts were recorded for this clonotype. V usage is TRBV7-2 and J usage is TRBJ2-5; 9 bases align to TRBD2. The CDR3 is made up of 17 amino acids. After removal of 6 bases from V and 2 bases from J, the junction contained 13 bases not matched to a gene. The germline V gene encodes CDR1 SGHTA and CDR2 FQGNSA. Written as DNA, the CDR3 is TGTGCCAGCAGTCCAATTAGGGGCGGGGGGGTGCAAGAGACCCAGTACTTC. It is translated as CASSPIRGGGVQETQYF.

This clonotype was counted at least ten times. The chain carries TRBV28 and TRBJ2-2; D might be TRBD1 (5 bases). Looked up from germline, CDR1 is MDHEN and CDR2 is SYDVKM. CDR3 length: 12 residues. The germline V and J ends were trimmed by 9 bases and 6 bases, with 11 bases remaining between them. The CDR3 loop reads CASTRVAGELFF. The CDR3, as DNA: TGTGCCAGTACCAGGGTAGCCGGGGAGCTGTTTTTT. Supplemented by reference TRBV28 and TRBJ2-2, the full variable domain reads DVKVTQSSRYLVKRTGEKVFLECVQDMDHENMFWYRQDPGLGLRLIYFSYDVKMKEKGDIPEGYSVSREKKERFSLILESASTNQTSMYLCASTRVAGELFFGEGSRLTVL.

V is TRBV2 and J is TRBJ2-3; the D is unclear. V lost 2 bases and J 5 bases, leaving 5 bases between the germline ends. The germline CDR1 and CDR2 sequences are SNHLY and FYNNEI. The CDR3 is made up of 12 amino acids. The CDR3: CASSENVDTQYF. CDR3 nucleotides: TGTGCCAGCAGTGAAAACGTAGATACGCAGTATTTT.

V usage is TRBV20-1 and J usage is TRBJ2-5; no definite D call. V was shortened by 5 bases and J by 1 base, with 14 bases between the two germline ends. CDR1 and CDR2 (germline): DFQATT, SNEGSKA (reference sequence). The CDR3 is made up of 14 amino acids. The CDR3 loop is CSALRTVPQETQYF. DNA of the CDR3: TGCAGTGCTCTCCGGACCGTCCCCCAAGAGACCCAGTACTTC.

The rearrangement links TRBV7-6 to TRBJ2-5; D is undetermined. Germline lookup yields CDR1 SGHVS and CDR2 FNYEAQ. Trimming removed 5 bases from V and 7 bases from J, with 8 bases in between. This CDR3 is 11 amino acids long. CDR3 protein: CASSNPGTQYF. The CDR3 coding sequence is TGTGCCAGCAGCAATCCTGGGACCCAGTACTTC.

This clonotype was counted a few times. V gene TRBV30 combines with J gene TRBJ2-7, with D unresolved. This CDR3 comprises 14 residues. In germline, CDR1 is GTSNPN, CDR2 SVGIG (reference sequence). The V gene lost 1 base and the J gene lost 0 bases, with 10 bases spanning the gap. This CDR3 is CAWSGARSSYEQYF. The CDR3 DNA follows: TGTGCCTGGAGTGGGGCGCGGAGCTCCTACGAGCAGTACTTC.

This sequence joins TRBV5-1 and TRBJ2-7; 8 positions agree with TRBD1. Trimming took 4 bases from V and 3 from J; bases not matched to a gene: 6. The CDR3 is 14 residues long. Germline-derived CDR1 and CDR2 are SGHRS and YFSETQ. CDR3 nucleotides: TGCGCCAGCAGCCGTGGACAGGGCAACTACGAGCAGTACTTC. Translated: CASSRGQGNYEQYF.

The V gene is TRBV5-1, the J gene TRBJ2-1, with no clear D. Between the trimmed V and J ends, which lost 0 bases and 1 base, there was a span of 8 bases. Germline values: CDR1 SGHRS, CDR2 YFSETQ. The CDR3 contains 15 residues. The CDR3 DNA is TGCGCCAGCAGCTTGGTACTAAATTCCTACAATGAGCAGTTCTTC. It yields the protein CASSLVLNSYNEQFF. Looking up the rest from reference TRBV5-1 and TRBJ2-1 gives the full variable domain: KAGVTQTPRYLIKTRGQQVTLSCSPISGHRSVSWYQQTPGQGLQFLFEYFSETQRNKGNFPGRFSGRQFSNSRSEMNVSTLELGDSALYLCASSLVLNSYNEQFFGPGTRLTVL.

This chain connects TRBV7-2 to TRBJ1-4; TRBD1 is a possible D gene (5 bases). CDR1 is SGHTA, CDR2 FQGNSA, per germline. Trimming shortened V by 1 base and J by 14 bases, and 17 bases separated the two germline ends. The CDR3 covers 14 residues. CDR3: CASSLGPGSGQLFF. DNA for the CDR3: TGTGCCAGCAGCTTAGGGCCCGGGTCGGGGCAGCTGTTTTTT.

The chain employs TRBV12-3 or TRBV12-4 and TRBJ1-4, with 7 bases matching TRBD1. Trimming cost V 6 bases and J 8 bases; bases outside gene matches: 9. The CDR3 covers 14 residues. The CDR3 sequence: CASSRDRDGEKLFF. Written as DNA, the CDR3 is TGTGCCAGCAGCCGAGACAGGGATGGGGAAAAACTGTTTTTT.

The V gene is TRBV30, the J gene TRBJ2-7; either TRBD1 or TRBD2 may supply D (5 bases each). V was trimmed by 6 bases and J by 5 bases, leaving 17 bases between them. The V gene's germline CDR1 is GTSNPN and CDR2 SVGIG (reference sequence). CDR3 length: 13 amino acids. CDR3 region: CACSRGAGDEQYF. CDR3 bases: TGTGCCTGTTCACGAGGGGCAGGCGACGAGCAGTACTTC.